The source of this T cell receptor (beta chain) is a study of control samples from healthy donors and cancer patients. Sequencing used immunoSEQ multiplex PCR; TCRdb keeps in-frame clones, though not all of them. The sample has 150,000 to 200,000 clones, more than 85% seen once. Germline CDR1 and CDR2: MNHNY and SVGAGI (reference sequence). The CDR3 is made up of 15 amino acids. The V gene lost 5 bases and the J gene lost 4 bases, with 17 bases spanning the gap. This TCR was sampled from a woman in her thirties or forties in good health. Input material: blood. The rearrangement links TRBV6-6 to TRBJ2-5, with D perhaps TRBD2 (5 bases). CDR3 sequence reads: CASSPLEAVGETQYF. The CDR3 coding sequence is TGTGCCAGCAGTCCGTTGGAAGCGGTAGGAGAGACCCAGTACTTC.